This TCR beta chain emerged from a study of T cell changes during pregnancy in multiple sclerosis (dated by TCRdb to about 2019). Broadly, across the study: The study looked at changes in the T cell repertoire across pregnancy in women with multiple sclerosis.

Trimming takes 6 bases off V and 4 bases off J; junction bases not matched to a gene: 6. Inclusive of the bounding cysteine and phenylalanine, the CDR3 is 14 residues long. Only the CDR3 DNA is retained, 42 bases long and in frame from the first base. CDR1 MNHNY and CDR2 SVGAGI are derived from the germline V gene (reference sequence). Note on this clone: Its antigen specificity is not known. Base qualities are not recorded, but no much larger clone differs from it by a single base.

The library relied on the immunoSEQ multiplex PCR assay. Entries here come from immuneACCESS through TCRdb and include only in-frame sequences with V and J called. Some clones fail to appear in such tables; in the studies checked, an unresolved V gene covers under half of the shortfall, and the cause of the remainder is unknown. The sample profile shows about 100,000 clones; roughly 90% of them were found once. The ten largest clonotypes hold less than 2% of the sample. The rearranged segments are TRBV6-6 and TRBJ1-1; the junction holds 9 bases that match TRBD1. Sequencing was performed on peripheral blood, taken after pregnancy. This clonotype was sampled from a female donor with multiple sclerosis, enrolled in a pregnancy study. The DNA sequence is as follows: TGTGCCAGCAGCCGACAGGGGGGGGGCACTGAAGCTTTCTTT. Its amino acids are CASSRQGGGTEAFF.